These 27 T cell receptor beta chains share one sample of origin, sequenced in a study of response to subunit inactivated influenza vaccine. In TCRdb, the RT-PCR reads were re-called with MiXCR into one record per CDR3 protein. Of around 200,000 distinct CDR3 sequences listed, about an eighth are singletons. The sample in question was CD8+ T cells sorted from PBMCs, obtained 4 to 6 days after vaccination. These receptors all come from a man aged 50-60 years who received an inactivated influenza vaccine.

The CDR3 loop is CSARQGQGYNEQFF. The DNA for the CDR3 is TGCAGTGCTAGACAGGGACAGGGTTACAATGAGCAGTTCTTC. V is TRBV20-1 and J is TRBJ2-1, with TRBD1 identical over 9 bases. The CDR3 runs 14 residues. V gave up 2 bases and J gave up 4 bases; unmatched junction bases: 3. Germline lookup yields CDR1 DFQATT and CDR2 SNEGSKA (reference sequence).

The V call is TRBV12-3 or TRBV12-4, the J call TRBJ1-5; TRBD1 matches 9 bases. CDR3 length: 14 residues. J was trimmed by 6 bases and V by 7 bases; bases with no gene match: 7. CDR3 nucleotides: TGTGCCAGCACCCACAGGGGGCCCGCTCAGCCCCAGCATTTT. Its translation: CASTHRGPAQPQHF.

The chain combines TRBV27 with TRBJ2-7; 12 nucleotides line up with TRBD2. V was pared by 3 bases and J by 6 bases, with 3 bases of the junction left unmatched. Germline V gene sequence: CDR1 MNHEY, CDR2 SMNVEV (reference sequence). This CDR3 spans 14 amino acids. CDR3: CASSFRTSGTEQYF. CDR3 nucleotides: TGTGCCAGCAGTTTTCGGACTAGCGGGACCGAGCAGTACTTC.

This clonotype appeared a few times. The V call is TRBV4-3, the J call TRBJ2-1, with TRBD2 matching 10 bases. The CDR3 spans 16 residues. CDR1 and CDR2 from the germline V gene are LGHNA and YSLEER. The V and J ends lost 3 bases and 9 bases, in that order; junction bases with no gene match: 11. The CDR3 sequence is CASSQETSGIFGEQFF. For the CDR3, the DNA is TGCGCCAGCAGCCAGGAAACTAGCGGGATTTTTGGTGAGCAGTTCTTC.

A word on this clonotype: The junction differs from germline at one of its ends, possibly a read error. The chain uses TRBV20-1 and TRBJ2-1; no firm D call. The CDR3 contains 15 residues. The germline V gene encodes CDR1 DFQATT and CDR2 SNEGSKA (reference sequence). The CDR3 DNA sequence: TGCAGTGGGGCCCATGGTCGCACCACCTACAATCAGCAGTTCTTC. This gives the protein CSGAHGRTTYNQQFF.

This clonotype was picked up many times. CDR3 nucleotide sequence: TGTGCCAGCAGCCCCGGGACAGGGAACTACAATGAGCAGTTCTTC. Protein: CASSPGTGNYNEQFF. V usage is TRBV28 and J usage is TRBJ2-1, with 9 bases matching TRBD1. Germline lookup yields CDR1 MDHEN and CDR2 SYDVKM. The CDR3 extends over 15 amino acids. Losses at the gene ends were 6 bases for V and 3 bases for J; bases not matched to a gene: 6.

This sequence joins TRBV6-1 and TRBJ2-7; TRBD2 agrees at 9 bases. Germline V gene data show CDR1 as MNHNS and CDR2 as SASEGT. The CDR3 runs 15 residues. The V and J ends lost 7 bases and 3 bases, in that order; junction bases with no gene match: 10. DNA of the CDR3: TGTGCCAGCAATCCTTTGGGGACTAGCTTCTACGAGCAGTACTTC. It yields the protein CASNPLGTSFYEQYF.

This sequence joins TRBV11-2 and TRBJ2-5; 10 nucleotides align to TRBD1. The CDR3 loop spans 15 amino acids. Germline lookup yields CDR1 SGHAT and CDR2 FQNNGV. V was clipped by 5 bases and J by 4 bases; unmatched bases: 7. The CDR3: CASSATDRGRETQYF. The CDR3, as DNA: TGTGCCAGCAGCGCCACGGACAGGGGGAGAGAGACCCAGTACTTC.

This rearrangement joins TRBV28 to TRBJ1-1; D remains unclear. CDR1 is MDHEN and CDR2 is SYDVKM in the germline V gene. The V end lost 3 bases, the J end lost 0 bases, and 8 bases lay between the germline ends. The CDR3 spans 14 residues. The CDR3 coding sequence is TGTGCCAGCAGTTTCGGGGTTATGAACACTGAAGCTTTCTTT. Encoded protein: CASSFGVMNTEAFF.

This clonotype has a count of ten or more. The CDR3 nucleotides are TGTGCCAGCAGCACTTCCTGGGCTGAGCAGTTCTTC. It specifies CASSTSWAEQFF. This chain links TRBV11-2 with TRBJ2-1; no clear D. There are 12 residues in the CDR3. Germline V gene lookup returns CDR1 SGHAT and CDR2 FQNNGV. The V end lost 5 bases, the J end lost 9 bases, and 11 bases lay between the germline ends.

This clonotype has only a few counts. This chain connects TRBV7-9 to TRBJ2-3; D is possibly TRBD1 (5 bases). Trimming took off 5 bases at V and 6 bases at J, with 15 bases between the two ends. The CDR3 is made up of 14 amino acids. Germline values: CDR1 SEHNR, CDR2 FQNEAQ (reference sequence). For the CDR3, the DNA is TGTGCCAGCAGCCAAGCAGGGAATTCGGATACGCAGTATTTT. It yields the protein CASSQAGNSDTQYF.

This chain links TRBV6-7 with TRBJ2-2; D gene unclear. TRBV6-7 is an ORF, and what it does is uncertain. Trimming stripped 4 bases from V and 6 bases from J, with 21 bases between. The CDR3 totals 17 residues. CDR3 DNA sequence: TGTGCCAGCAGTTGGCCTTACAGCCTCCCTCTCGCCGGGGAGCTGTTTTTT. Encoded protein: CASSWPYSLPLAGELFF.

There are a few counts of this clonotype. The chain joins TRBV5-5 to TRBJ2-7; a weak D match, TRBD2 (6 bases). Germline assignment: CDR1 SGHKS and CDR2 YYEKEE (reference sequence). The CDR3 has 12 amino acids. Trimming left V 7 bases short and J 4 bases short, with 12 bases between. The CDR3 here is CASGAAGYEQYF. The CDR3 DNA sequence: TGTGCCAGCGGGGCGGCGGGATACGAGCAGTACTTC.

CDR3 sequence (DNA): TGTGCCAGCAGTTACTCGGGGAGCAATGAGCAGTTCTTC. It translates to CASSYSGSNEQFF. The chain uses TRBV6-6 and TRBJ2-1; D may be TRBD2 (5 bases). The V and J ends lost 0 bases and 6 bases respectively, with 6 bases between them. The germline V gene encodes CDR1 MNHNY and CDR2 SVGAGI (reference sequence). The CDR3 totals 13 residues.

This sequence joins TRBV12-3 or TRBV12-4 and TRBJ1-2; D is unresolved. CDR3 length equals 10 residues. Between the trimmed V and J ends, which lost 4 bases and 8 bases, there was a span of 5 bases. Here the CDR3 reads CASSSGGYTF. In DNA form, the CDR3 reads TGTGCCAGCAGTTCGGGGGGCTACACCTTC.

This clonotype turned up a few times. The genes are TRBV12-3 or TRBV12-4 and TRBJ2-1; TRBD1 might be the D (7 bases). V was shortened by 6 bases and J by 0 bases, with 15 bases between the two germline ends. The CDR3 consists of 16 residues. This chain's CDR3 is CASSTQGGDSYNEQFF. CDR3 bases: TGTGCCAGCAGCACCCAGGGGGGCGACTCCTACAATGAGCAGTTCTTC.

This clonotype has a handful of counts. The chain joins TRBV4-3 to TRBJ2-1; D possibly uses TRBD1 or TRBD2 (5 bases each). This CDR3 is 16 amino acids long. CDR1 and CDR2 (germline): LGHNA, YSLEER. V was clipped by 0 bases and J by 4 bases, with 13 bases between them. This CDR3 is CASSQDLTGLYNEQFF. In nucleotides, the CDR3 is TGCGCCAGCAGCCAAGATCTCACAGGACTGTACAATGAGCAGTTCTTC.

The rearrangement uses TRBV5-1 and TRBJ2-3; TRBD2 matches at 12 bases. CDR3 length: 18 residues. Germline V gene data show CDR1 as SGHRS and CDR2 as YFSETQ. Unmatched junction bases numbered 9, after V lost 2 bases and J lost 2 bases. The CDR3 region has the DNA TGCGCCAGCAGCTTCGACACTAGCGGGGGGCGGGACACAGATACGCAGTATTTT. Its translation: CASSFDTSGGRDTDTQYF.

The table lists this clonotype with a few counts. The CDR3 DNA is TGCAGCGTTGCCTTGACCCTGAACACCGGGGAGCTGTTTTTT. Translation gives CSVALTLNTGELFF. The genes are TRBV29-1 and TRBJ2-2; D gene unclear. The ends were cut back, 4 bases at V and 1 base at J, with 10 bases in the middle. Germline CDR1 and CDR2: SQVTM and ANQGSEA. This CDR3 comprises 14 residues.

The J gene is TRBJ2-2, the V gene TRBV4-2; D is perhaps TRBD2 (6 bases). Deletions cut 1 base from V and 5 bases from J, with 11 bases between. Germline CDR1 LGHNA, CDR2 YNFKEQ. The CDR3 runs 15 residues. The CDR3 loop reads CASSQVAEGTGELFF. The DNA of the CDR3 is TGTGCCAGCAGCCAAGTTGCGGAGGGGACCGGGGAGCTGTTTTTT.

The chain has TRBV27 and TRBJ2-1; D gene uncertain. The CDR3 consists of 14 residues. Looked up from germline, CDR1 is MNHEY and CDR2 is SMNVEV (reference sequence). Trimming took 4 bases from V and 0 from J, leaving 7 bases between them. CDR3 amino acids: CASSSVGSYNEQFF. The CDR3 bases are TGTGCCAGCAGTTCCGTGGGCTCCTACAATGAGCAGTTCTTC.

This clonotype was found many times. The rearrangement links TRBV6-1 to TRBJ2-7; the match to TRBD1 covers 8 bases. V lost 8 bases, J lost 2 bases, and 8 bases stayed unmatched. Germline V lookup: CDR1 MNHNS, CDR2 SASEGT. The CDR3 has 14 residues. The CDR3 loop reads CASSTDRGPYEQYF. CDR3 in DNA: TGTGCCAGCTCGACCGACAGGGGACCCTACGAGCAGTACTTC.

This chain uses TRBV7-9 with TRBJ2-7; TRBD2 matches 13 bases. Germline values: CDR1 SEHNR, CDR2 FQNEAQ (reference sequence). The CDR3 length is 15 residues. V was pared by 5 bases and J by 3 bases, with 4 bases of the junction left unmatched. The CDR3 protein is CASSRRLAGGYEQYF. For the CDR3, the DNA is TGTGCCAGCAGCCGCCGACTAGCGGGGGGCTACGAGCAGTACTTC.

This clonotype has just a few counts. V and J are TRBV20-1 and TRBJ1-1; D perhaps matches TRBD1 (5 bases). The germline CDR1 and CDR2 sequences are DFQATT and SNEGSKA (reference sequence). The CDR3 runs to 13 residues. The ends were cut back, 3 bases at V and 5 bases at J, with 13 bases in the middle. CDR3 sequence: CSASPTGGTEAFF. DNA for the CDR3: TGCAGTGCTAGTCCCACAGGAGGGACTGAAGCTTTCTTT.

This rearrangement joins TRBV4-3 to TRBJ1-2; TRBD1 might be the D (5 bases). The CDR3 length is 17 residues. V shed 4 bases and J shed 9 bases, with 27 bases lying between them. The germline V gene has CDR1 LGHNA and CDR2 YSLEER. CDR3 sequence reads: CASSLGDDPGSLDSYTF. CDR3 nucleotide sequence: TGCGCCAGCAGCCTAGGGGACGATCCGGGATCCCTTGATAGCTACACCTTC.

The chain has TRBV15 and TRBJ2-1; maybe TRBD2 (5 bases). Germline V gene lookup returns CDR1 LNHNV and CDR2 YYDKDF (reference sequence). The CDR3 runs to 16 residues. V was trimmed by 1 base and J by 4 bases, leaving 14 bases between them. The CDR3 here is CATSRVGSGPYNEQFF. In DNA, the CDR3 is TGTGCCACCAGCAGAGTAGGCAGCGGACCGTACAATGAGCAGTTCTTC.

The CDR3 sequence is CASSPMGGRDYEQYF. In nucleotides, the CDR3 is TGTGCCAGTAGCCCCATGGGGGGTAGAGACTACGAGCAGTACTTC. V and J are TRBV19 and TRBJ2-7; a possible D gene is TRBD2 (6 bases). The CDR3 is made up of 15 amino acids. Germline lookup yields CDR1 LNHDA and CDR2 SQIVND (reference sequence). V was pared by 6 bases and J by 3 bases, with 18 bases between.